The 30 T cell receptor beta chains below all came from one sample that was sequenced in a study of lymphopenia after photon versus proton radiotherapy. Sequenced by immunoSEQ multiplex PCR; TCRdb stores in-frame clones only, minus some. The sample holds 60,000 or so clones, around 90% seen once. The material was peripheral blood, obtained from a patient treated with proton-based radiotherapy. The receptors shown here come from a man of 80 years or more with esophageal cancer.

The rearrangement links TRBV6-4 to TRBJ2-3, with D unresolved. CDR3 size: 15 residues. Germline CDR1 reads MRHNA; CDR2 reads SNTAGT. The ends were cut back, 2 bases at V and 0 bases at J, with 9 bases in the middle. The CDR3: CASSDDPTSTDTQYF. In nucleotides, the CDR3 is TGTGCCAGCAGTGACGACCCGACTAGCACAGATACGCAGTATTTT.

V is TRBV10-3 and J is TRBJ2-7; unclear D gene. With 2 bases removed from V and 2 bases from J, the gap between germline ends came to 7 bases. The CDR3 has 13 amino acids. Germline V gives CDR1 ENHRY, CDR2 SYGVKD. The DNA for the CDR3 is TGTGCCATCAGTGAGAGGCTAGCCTACGAGCAGTACTTC. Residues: CAISERLAYEQYF.

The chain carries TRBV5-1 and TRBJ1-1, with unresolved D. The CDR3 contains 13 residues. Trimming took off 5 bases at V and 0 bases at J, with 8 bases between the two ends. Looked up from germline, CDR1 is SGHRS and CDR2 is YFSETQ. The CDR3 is CASRDQVNTEAFF. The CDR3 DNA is TGCGCCAGCAGGGACCAAGTGAACACTGAAGCTTTCTTT.

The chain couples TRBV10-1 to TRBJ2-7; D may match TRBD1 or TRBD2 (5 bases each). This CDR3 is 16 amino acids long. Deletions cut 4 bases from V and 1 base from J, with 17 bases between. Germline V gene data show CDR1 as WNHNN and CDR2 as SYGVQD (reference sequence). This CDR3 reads CASSGPVEGSSYEQYF. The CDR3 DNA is TGCGCCAGCAGTGGCCCCGTTGAGGGGTCGTCCTACGAGCAGTACTTC.

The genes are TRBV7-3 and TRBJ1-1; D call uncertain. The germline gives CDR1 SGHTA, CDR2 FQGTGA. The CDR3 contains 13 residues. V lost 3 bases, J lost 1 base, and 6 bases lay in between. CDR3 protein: CASSFLENTEAFF. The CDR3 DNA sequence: TGTGCCAGCAGCTTTCTGGAGAACACTGAAGCTTTCTTT.

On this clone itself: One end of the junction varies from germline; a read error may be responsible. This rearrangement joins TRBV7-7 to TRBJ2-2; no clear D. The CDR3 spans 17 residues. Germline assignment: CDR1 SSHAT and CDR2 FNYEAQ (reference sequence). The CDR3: CASSRRPLESHTGELFF. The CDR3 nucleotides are TGTGCTAGCAGCCGACGGCCTCTGGAGTCCCACACCGGGGAGCTGTTTTTT.

CDR3 protein: CAWGQELAYEQYF. CDR3 in DNA: TGTGCCTGGGGACAGGAGCTTGCCTACGAGCAGTACTTC. The chain joins TRBV30 to TRBJ2-7; 7 bases are shared with TRBD1. With V trimmed by 5 bases and J by 2 bases, 6 bases remained unmatched. This CDR3 region has 13 residues. Germline V gives CDR1 GTSNPN, CDR2 SVGIG (reference sequence).

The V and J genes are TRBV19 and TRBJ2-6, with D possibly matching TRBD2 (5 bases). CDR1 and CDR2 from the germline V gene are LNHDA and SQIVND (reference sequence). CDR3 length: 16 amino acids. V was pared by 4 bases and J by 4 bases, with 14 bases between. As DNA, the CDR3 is TGTGCCAGTAGTAGGACTTTAACGCGGGGGGCCAACGTCCTGACTTTC. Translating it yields CASSRTLTRGANVLTF.

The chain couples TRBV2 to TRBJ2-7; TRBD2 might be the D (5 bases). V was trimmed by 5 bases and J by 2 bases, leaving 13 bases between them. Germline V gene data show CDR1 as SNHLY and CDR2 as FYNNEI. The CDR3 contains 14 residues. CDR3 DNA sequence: TGTGCCAGCAGTCTGAAGGAGGCTACCTACGAGCAGTACTTC. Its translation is CASSLKEATYEQYF.

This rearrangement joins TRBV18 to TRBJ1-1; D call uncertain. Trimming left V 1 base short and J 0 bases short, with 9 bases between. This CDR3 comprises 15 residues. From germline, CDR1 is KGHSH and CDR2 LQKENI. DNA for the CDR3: TGTGCCAGCTCACCACAGTACGACATGAACACTGAAGCTTTCTTT. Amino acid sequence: CASSPQYDMNTEAFF.

CDR3: CASSGGRGIEVYEQFF. CDR3 DNA: TGTGCCAGCTCGGGGGGAAGGGGGATTGAGGTTTATGAGCAGTTCTTC. V is TRBV9 and J is TRBJ2-1, with a tentative D call TRBD2 (7 bases). The CDR3 runs 16 residues. Deletions cut 7 bases from V and 8 bases from J, with 25 bases between. The germline V gene encodes CDR1 SGDLS and CDR2 YYNGEE.

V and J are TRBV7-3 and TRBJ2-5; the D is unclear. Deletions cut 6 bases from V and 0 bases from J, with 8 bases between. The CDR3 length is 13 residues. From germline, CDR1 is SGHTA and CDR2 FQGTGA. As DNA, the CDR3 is TGTGCCAGCAGTTCCAGCAACCAAGAGACCCAGTACTTC. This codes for CASSSSNQETQYF.

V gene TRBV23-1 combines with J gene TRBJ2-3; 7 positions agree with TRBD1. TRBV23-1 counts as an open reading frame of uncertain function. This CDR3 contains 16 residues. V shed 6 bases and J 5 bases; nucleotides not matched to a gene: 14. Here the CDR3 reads CASRPGGQIREDTQYF. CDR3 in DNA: TGCGCCAGCAGGCCAGGGGGTCAAATTCGGGAAGATACGCAGTATTTT.

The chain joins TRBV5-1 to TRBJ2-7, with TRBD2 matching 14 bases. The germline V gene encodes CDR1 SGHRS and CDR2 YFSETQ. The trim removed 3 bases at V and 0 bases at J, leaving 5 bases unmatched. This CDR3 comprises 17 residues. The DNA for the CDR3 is TGCGCCAGCAGCTCAAGACTAGCGGGAGGGTACTCCTACGAGCAGTACTTC. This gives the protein CASSSRLAGGYSYEQYF. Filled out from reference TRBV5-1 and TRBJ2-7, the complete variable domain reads KAGVTQTPRYLIKTRGQQVTLSCSPISGHRSVSWYQQTPGQGLQFLFEYFSETQRNKGNFPGRFSGRQFSNSRSEMNVSTLELGDSALYLCASSSRLAGGYSYEQYFGPGTRLTVT.

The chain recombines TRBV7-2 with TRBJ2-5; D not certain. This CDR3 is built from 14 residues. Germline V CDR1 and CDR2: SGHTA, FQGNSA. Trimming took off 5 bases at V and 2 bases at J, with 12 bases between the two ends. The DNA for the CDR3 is TGTGCCAGCAGCAGGCAGGTGGGTCAAGAGACCCAGTACTTC. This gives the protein CASSRQVGQETQYF.

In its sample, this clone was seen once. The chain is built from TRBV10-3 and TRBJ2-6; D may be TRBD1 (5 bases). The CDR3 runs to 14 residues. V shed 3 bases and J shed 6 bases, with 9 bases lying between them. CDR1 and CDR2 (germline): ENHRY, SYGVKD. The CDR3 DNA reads TGTGCCATCAGTGAACAGGTCCAGGCCAACGTCCTGACTTTC. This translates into CAISEQVQANVLTF.

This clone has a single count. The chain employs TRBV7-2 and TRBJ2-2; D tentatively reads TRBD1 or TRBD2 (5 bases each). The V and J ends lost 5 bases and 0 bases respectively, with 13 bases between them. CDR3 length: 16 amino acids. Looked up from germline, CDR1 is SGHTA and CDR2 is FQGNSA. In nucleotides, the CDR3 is TGTGCCAGCAGCCTGGGACGGGCCGCGAACACCGGGGAGCTGTTTTTT. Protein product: CASSLGRAANTGELFF.

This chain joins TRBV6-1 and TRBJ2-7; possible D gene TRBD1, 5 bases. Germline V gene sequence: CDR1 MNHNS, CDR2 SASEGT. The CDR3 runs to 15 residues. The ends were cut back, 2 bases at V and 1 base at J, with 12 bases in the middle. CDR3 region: CASSELVTGSYEQYF. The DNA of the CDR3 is TGTGCCAGCAGTGAATTGGTTACAGGTTCCTACGAGCAGTACTTC.

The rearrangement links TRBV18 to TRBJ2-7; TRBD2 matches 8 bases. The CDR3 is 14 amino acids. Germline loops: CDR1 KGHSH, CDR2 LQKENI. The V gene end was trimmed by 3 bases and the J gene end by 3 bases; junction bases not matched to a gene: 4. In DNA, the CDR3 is TGTGCCAGCTCACCGGTAGCGGGGTTCTACGAGCAGTACTTC. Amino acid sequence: CASSPVAGFYEQYF.

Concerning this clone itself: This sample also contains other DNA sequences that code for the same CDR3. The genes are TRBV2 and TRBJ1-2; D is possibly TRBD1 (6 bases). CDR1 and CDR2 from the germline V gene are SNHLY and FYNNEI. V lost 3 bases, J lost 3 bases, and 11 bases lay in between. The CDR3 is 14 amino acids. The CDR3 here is CASSDGGLDYGYTF. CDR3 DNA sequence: TGTGCCAGCAGTGATGGGGGGCTGGACTATGGCTACACCTTC.

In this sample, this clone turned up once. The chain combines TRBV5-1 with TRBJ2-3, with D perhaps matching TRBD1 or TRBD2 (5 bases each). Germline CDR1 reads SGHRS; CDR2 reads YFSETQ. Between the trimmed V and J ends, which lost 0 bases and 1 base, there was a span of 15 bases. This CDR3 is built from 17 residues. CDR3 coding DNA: TGCGCCAGCAGCTTGGAAGGTCGGGGCAGTGGCACAGATACGCAGTATTTT. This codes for CASSLEGRGSGTDTQYF.

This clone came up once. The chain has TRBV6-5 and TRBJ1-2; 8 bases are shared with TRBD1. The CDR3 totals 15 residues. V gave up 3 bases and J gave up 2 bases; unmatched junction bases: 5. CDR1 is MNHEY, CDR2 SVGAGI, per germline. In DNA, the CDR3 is TGTGCCAGCAGTTATCGGACAGGGACCAACTATGGCTACACCTTC. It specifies CASSYRTGTNYGYTF.

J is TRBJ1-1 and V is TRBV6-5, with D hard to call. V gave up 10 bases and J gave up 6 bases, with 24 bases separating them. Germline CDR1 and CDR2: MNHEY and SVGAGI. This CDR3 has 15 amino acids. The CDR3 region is CATLKGAGGRPEAFF. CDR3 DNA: TGTGCCACCCTAAAGGGCGCGGGAGGAAGGCCTGAAGCTTTCTTT.

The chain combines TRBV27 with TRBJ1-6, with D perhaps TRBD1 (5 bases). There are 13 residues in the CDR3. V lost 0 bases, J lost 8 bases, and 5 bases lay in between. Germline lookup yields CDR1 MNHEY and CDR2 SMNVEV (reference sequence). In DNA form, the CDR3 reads TGTGCCAGCAGTTTATCGGGGGATTCACCCCTCCACTTT. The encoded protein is CASSLSGDSPLHF.

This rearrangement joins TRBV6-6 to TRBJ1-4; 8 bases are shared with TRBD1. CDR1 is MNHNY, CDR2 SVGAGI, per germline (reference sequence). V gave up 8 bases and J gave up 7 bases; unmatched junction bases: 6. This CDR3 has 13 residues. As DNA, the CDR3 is TGTGCCAGCGGACAGGGCATTGGTGAAAAACTGTTTTTT. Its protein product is CASGQGIGEKLFF.

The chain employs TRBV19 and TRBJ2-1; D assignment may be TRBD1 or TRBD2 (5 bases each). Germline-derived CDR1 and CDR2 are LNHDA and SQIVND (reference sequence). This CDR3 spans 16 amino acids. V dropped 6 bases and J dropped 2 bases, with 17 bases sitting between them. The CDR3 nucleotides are TGTGCCAGTAGCATCCACCGGGACCCAGCCTACAATGAGCAGTTCTTC. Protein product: CASSIHRDPAYNEQFF.

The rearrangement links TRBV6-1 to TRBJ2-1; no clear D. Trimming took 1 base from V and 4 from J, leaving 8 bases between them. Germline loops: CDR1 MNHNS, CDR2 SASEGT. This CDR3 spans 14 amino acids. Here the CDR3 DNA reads TGTGCCAGCAGTGAAGGAGCCACTTACAATGAGCAGTTCTTC. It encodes CASSEGATYNEQFF.

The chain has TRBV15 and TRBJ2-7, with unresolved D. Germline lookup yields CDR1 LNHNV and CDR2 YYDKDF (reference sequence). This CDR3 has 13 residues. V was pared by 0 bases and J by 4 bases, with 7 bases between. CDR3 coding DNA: TGTGCCACCAGCAGAGATCTCGCATACGAGCAGTACTTC. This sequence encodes CATSRDLAYEQYF.

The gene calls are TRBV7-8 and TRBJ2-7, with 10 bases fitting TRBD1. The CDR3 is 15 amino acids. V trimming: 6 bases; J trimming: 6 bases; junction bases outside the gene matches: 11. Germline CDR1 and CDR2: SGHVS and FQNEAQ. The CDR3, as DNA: TGTGCCAGCAGTCCCACGGGGACAGGGGTATCCGAGCAGTACTTC. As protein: CASSPTGTGVSEQYF.

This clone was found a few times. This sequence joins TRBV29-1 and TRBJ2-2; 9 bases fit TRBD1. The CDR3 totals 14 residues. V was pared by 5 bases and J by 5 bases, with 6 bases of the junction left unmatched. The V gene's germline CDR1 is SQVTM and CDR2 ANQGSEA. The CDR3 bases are TGCAGCGTTAGGGGGACAGGGATGACCGGGGAGCTGTTTTTT. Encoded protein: CSVRGTGMTGELFF.